The 3 T cell receptor beta chains in this list originate from one sample, sequenced in a study of T cells in tumors after PD-1 blockade. TCRdb's copy holds only in-frame clones and misses some; the assay was immunoSEQ multiplex PCR. In the table there are 60,000 to 75,000 clones, less than 85% of which are singletons. The sample consisted of PBMCs, taken after anti-PD-1 treatment. Receptor source: a human donor with basal cell carcinoma.

This clone showed up just a few times. The rearrangement joins TRBV28 to TRBJ1-5, with 7 bases aligning to TRBD1. The V segment lost 3 bases and the J segment 6 bases; nucleotides outside the gene matches: 8. The V gene's germline CDR1 is MDHEN and CDR2 SYDVKM. The CDR3 contains 15 residues. CDR3 nucleotides: TGTGCCAGCAGTTTTGCGGGACAGCGCAGTCAGCCCCAGCATTTT. Translated: CASSFAGQRSQPQHF.

The chain employs TRBV4-1 and TRBJ1-2, with D possibly matching TRBD1 (5 bases). V was cut by 0 bases and J by 8 bases, with 13 bases left in between. The CDR3 contains 14 residues. Germline CDR1 is MGHRA and CDR2 is YSYEKL. CDR3 region: CASSQDDSDFGYTF. The CDR3 nucleotides read TGCGCCAGCAGCCAAGATGACAGTGACTTCGGCTACACCTTC.

V gene TRBV18 combines with J gene TRBJ2-7, with TRBD2 as a possible D gene (7 bases). The germline gives CDR1 KGHSH, CDR2 LQKENI. This CDR3 comprises 13 residues. The ends were cut back, 8 bases at V and 6 bases at J, with 17 bases in the middle. CDR3 protein: CASASGGNSEQYF. CDR3 nucleotide sequence: TGTGCCAGCGCCTCGGGGGGCAACTCCGAGCAGTACTTC.